Below are 29 T cell receptor beta chains sequenced from a single sample in a study of T cells after yellow fever vaccination. TCRdb reprocessed the 5' RACE reads with MiXCR, giving one entry per CDR3 protein. The repertoire holds approximately 550,000 distinct CDR3 sequences, with 19% as singletons. The sample in question was PBMCs, obtained 15 days after the yellow fever booster vaccination. The receptor source for this set is a young man who received the YFV17D yellow fever vaccine.

V usage is TRBV27 and J usage is TRBJ2-7; 8 bases align to TRBD1. Germline loops: CDR1 MNHEY, CDR2 SMNVEV (reference sequence). V was clipped by 3 bases and J by 4 bases; unmatched bases: 5. The CDR3 contains 14 residues. The CDR3, as DNA: TGTGCCAGCAGTTTCTCGGACAGGGCTTACGAGCAGTACTTC. Its protein is CASSFSDRAYEQYF.

This clonotype was picked up a small number of times. V and J are TRBV7-9 and TRBJ2-1, with 8 bases matching TRBD2. The germline gives CDR1 SEHNR, CDR2 FQNEAQ (reference sequence). The CDR3 has 16 amino acids. In DNA form, the CDR3 reads TGTGCGAGCGAGCGGGAGTTAGGCCGCTCCTACAATGAGCAGTTCTTC. This gives the protein CASERELGRSYNEQFF.

This chain links TRBV20-1 with TRBJ2-5, with D unclear. The germline V gene encodes CDR1 DFQATT and CDR2 SNEGSKA (reference sequence). The germline V and J ends were trimmed by 0 bases and 7 bases, with 3 bases remaining between them. The CDR3 spans 10 residues. In DNA, the CDR3 is TGCAGTGCTAGAGAAGGGACCCAGTACTTC. Its protein is CSAREGTQYF.

The chain is built from TRBV12-3 or TRBV12-4 and TRBJ2-5; 13 bases align to TRBD2. The CDR3 is 16 residues long. V lost 7 bases to trimming and J lost 4 bases; unmatched junction nucleotides: 9. Written as DNA, the CDR3 is TGTGCCAGCACCTTTACTAGCGGGAGGGCGGGAGAGACCCAGTACTTC. Protein product: CASTFTSGRAGETQYF.

The V call is TRBV14, the J call TRBJ2-2, with 13 bases identical to TRBD2. Germline values: CDR1 SGHDN, CDR2 FVKESK. This CDR3 has 16 amino acids. The junction had 5 bases not matched to a gene; V was cut back by 4 bases and J by 6 bases. CDR3 region: CASSRGLAGVAGELFF. CDR3 bases: TGTGCCAGCAGCCGAGGACTAGCGGGAGTCGCCGGGGAGCTGTTTTTT.

This clonotype was counted only a few times. The V and J genes are TRBV5-1 and TRBJ2-7; TRBD1 matches at 9 bases. CDR1 is SGHRS, CDR2 YFSETQ, per germline. V dropped 5 bases and J dropped 6; count of bases not matched to a gene: 6. CDR3 length: 13 residues. The CDR3 DNA reads as TGCGCCAGCAGTTTAGACAGGGGGGCCGAGCAGTACTTC. Protein sequence: CASSLDRGAEQYF.

This clonotype has only a few counts. This chain joins TRBV12-5 and TRBJ2-3; no clear D gene. Between the trimmed V and J ends, which lost 3 bases and 5 bases, there was a span of 3 bases. The length of the CDR3 is 11 residues. Germline lookup yields CDR1 LGHNT and CDR2 FRNRAP. For the CDR3, the DNA is TGTGCTAGTGGTTTAGGAGATACGCAGTATTTT. It specifies CASGLGDTQYF. Full variable domain (outside the CDR3, taken from reference TRBV12-5 and TRBJ2-3): DARVTQTPRHKVTEMGQEVTMRCQPILGHNTVFWYRQTMMQGLELLAYFRNRAPLDDSGMPKDRFSAEMPDATLATLKIQPSEPRDSAVYFCASGLGDTQYFGPGTRLTVL.

Relative to its sample, this clonotype is medium-sized. V is TRBV12-3 or TRBV12-4 and J is TRBJ2-1; D tentatively reads TRBD1 or TRBD2 (5 bases each). The CDR3 has 12 amino acids. The V end lost 5 bases, the J end lost 8 bases, and 10 bases lay between the germline ends. The DNA for the CDR3 is TGTGCCAGCAGTCCCCTGGGGGATGAGCAGTTCTTC. As protein: CASSPLGDEQFF.

This clonotype was counted between two and nine times. V usage is TRBV7-2 and J usage is TRBJ1-6; 9 nucleotides agree with TRBD1. Per germline, CDR1 SGHTA and CDR2 FQGNSA. There are 15 residues in the CDR3. The ends lost 2 bases at V and 10 bases at J; junction bases unmatched: 6. The CDR3 nucleotides read TGTGCCAGCAGCTTACTCGGGACAGGGTACTCACCCCTCCACTTT. Protein: CASSLLGTGYSPLHF.

The rearrangement joins TRBV5-6 to TRBJ2-7; 11 bases align to TRBD2. Trimming took 1 base from V and 6 from J; bases not matched to a gene: 6. This CDR3 has 15 residues. Per germline, CDR1 SGHDT and CDR2 YYEEEE. The chain's CDR3 is CASSLLRLAGGEQYF. The CDR3 DNA is TGTGCCAGCAGCTTGTTGCGGCTAGCGGGAGGCGAGCAGTACTTC.

This clonotype was seen more than once but under ten times. V and J are TRBV10-2 and TRBJ2-1, with 8 positions matching TRBD2. Germline-derived CDR1 and CDR2 are WSHSY and SAAADI. This CDR3 comprises 13 residues. Trimming cost V 3 bases and J 8 bases; bases outside gene matches: 3. CDR3 in DNA: TGCGCCAGCAGTGAAGGACTAGCCTATGAGCAGTTCTTC. It codes for CASSEGLAYEQFF.

The chain is built from TRBV5-6 and TRBJ2-3, with 7 bases lining up with TRBD2. With V trimmed by 4 bases and J by 2 bases, 7 bases remained unmatched. CDR1 is SGHDT and CDR2 is YYEEEE in the germline V gene. CDR3 length equals 15 residues. The CDR3 nucleotides are TGTGCCAGCAGCCGCCTAGCGGTTAACACAGATACGCAGTATTTT. It encodes CASSRLAVNTDTQYF.

V and J are TRBV29-1 and TRBJ2-5; the D gene is possibly TRBD2 (7 bases). With 3 bases removed from V and 7 bases from J, the gap between germline ends came to 12 bases. CDR3 length equals 12 residues. Germline loops: CDR1 SQVTM, CDR2 ANQGSEA. The CDR3 loop is CSVDGGGGTQYF. Written as DNA, the CDR3 is TGCAGCGTTGATGGCGGGGGCGGGACCCAGTACTTC. Supplemented by reference TRBV29-1 and TRBJ2-5, the full variable domain reads SAVISQKPSRDICQRGTSLTIQCQVDSQVTMMFWYRQQPGQSLTLIATANQGSEATYESGFVIDKFPISRPNLTFSTLTVSNMSPEDSSIYLCSVDGGGGTQYFGPGTRLLVL.

The V call is TRBV25-1, the J call TRBJ1-1; D not resolved. V was clipped by 7 bases and J by 0 bases, with 9 bases between them. Germline lookup yields CDR1 MGHDK and CDR2 SYGVNS. The CDR3 length is 13 residues. This CDR3 is CASIAPMNTEAFF. CDR3 sequence (DNA): TGTGCCAGCATTGCCCCCATGAACACTGAAGCTTTCTTT.

Only a few counts were recorded for this clonotype. CDR3 residues: CASRVQGLMGYGYTF. The CDR3 DNA reads as TGTGCCAGCAGAGTACAGGGTTTGATGGGCTATGGCTACACCTTC. The chain is built from TRBV2 and TRBJ1-2, with D maybe TRBD1 (6 bases). The germline V gene has CDR1 SNHLY and CDR2 FYNNEI. CDR3 length equals 15 residues. Trimming took off 6 bases at V and 4 bases at J, with 18 bases between the two ends.

The chain recombines TRBV11-2 with TRBJ2-1; D unresolved. The ends were cut back, 1 base at V and 5 bases at J, with 6 bases in the middle. Germline V lookup: CDR1 SGHAT, CDR2 FQNNGV. This CDR3 is built from 13 residues. The CDR3 loop reads CASSLVDHNEQFF. The DNA of the CDR3 is TGTGCCAGCAGCTTAGTGGACCACAATGAGCAGTTCTTC.

This chain uses TRBV6-2 or TRBV6-3 with TRBJ1-1; D not certain. The V and J ends lost 6 bases and 4 bases respectively, with 12 bases between them. Germline V gives CDR1 MNHEY, CDR2 SVGEGT. This CDR3 contains 13 residues. The CDR3 bases are TGTGCCAGCAGAGTTCAGACGAGCACTGAAGCTTTCTTT. Translating it yields CASRVQTSTEAFF.

Points on this clonotype: A junction boundary mismatches the germline segment, possibly from a read error. The chain combines TRBV18 with TRBJ2-1; 10 bases are shared with TRBD2. This CDR3 is 19 amino acids long. CDR1 and CDR2 (germline): KGHSH, LQKENI. The CDR3 loop reads CASLPVILAGAHSYNEQFF. CDR3 DNA: TGTGCCAGCTTACCAGTAATCCTAGCGGGAGCCCACTCCTACAATGAGCAGTTCTTC.

V gene TRBV5-1 combines with J gene TRBJ2-2; 8 nucleotides line up with TRBD2. Germline CDR1 SGHRS, CDR2 YFSETQ. V shed 4 bases, J shed 2 bases, and the junction held 4 bases outside the gene matches. CDR3 length equals 15 residues. The CDR3 coding sequence is TGCGCCAGCAGCCGGAGCGGGAGAAACACCGGGGAGCTGTTTTTT. This codes for CASSRSGRNTGELFF.

The chain couples TRBV7-9 to TRBJ2-2, with 10 bases matching TRBD2. V lost 8 bases, J lost 7 bases, and 16 bases stayed unmatched. From germline, CDR1 is SEHNR and CDR2 FQNEAQ (reference sequence). The CDR3 has 17 residues. CDR3 nucleotides: TGTGCCAGCGCCGAGACGGCCACTAGCGGGAATGGCGGGGAGCTGTTTTTT. Protein sequence: CASAETATSGNGGELFF.

In this sample, this clonotype turned up a few times. V usage is TRBV5-1 and J usage is TRBJ2-3, with TRBD1 as a possible D gene (5 bases). The germline gives CDR1 SGHRS, CDR2 YFSETQ. This CDR3 contains 14 residues. V was pared by 2 bases and J by 3 bases, with 10 bases between. The CDR3 is CASSFAGMTDTQYF. CDR3 sequence (DNA): TGCGCCAGCAGCTTTGCAGGGATGACAGATACGCAGTATTTT.

The chain has TRBV6-2 or TRBV6-3 and TRBJ1-1, with D perhaps TRBD1 (5 bases). V shed 9 bases and J shed 3 bases, with 14 bases lying between them. Germline V gene lookup returns CDR1 MNHEY and CDR2 SVGEGT. The CDR3 length is 13 residues. The CDR3 is CASRTDSYTEAFF. Written as DNA, the CDR3 is TGTGCCAGTCGAACCGACAGTTACACTGAAGCTTTCTTT.

The chain is built from TRBV5-1 and TRBJ2-5, with 11 bases fitting TRBD2. The V segment lost 4 bases and the J segment 4 bases; nucleotides outside the gene matches: 6. The CDR3 has 15 amino acids. Germline lookup yields CDR1 SGHRS and CDR2 YFSETQ. The CDR3 sequence is CASSPTSGRSETQYF. The CDR3, as DNA: TGCGCCAGCAGCCCCACTAGCGGGAGATCAGAGACCCAGTACTTC.

This clonotype showed up just a few times. J is TRBJ1-6 and V is TRBV12-3 or TRBV12-4; the D gene is possibly TRBD1 (6 bases). Trimming cost V 1 base and J 10 bases, with 11 bases left between them. The CDR3 extends over 14 amino acids. The CDR3, as DNA: TGTGCCAGCAGTTTAGGAGGGGGGCGATCACCCCTCCACTTT. This translates into CASSLGGGRSPLHF.

This clonotype was detected only a few times. The rearrangement links TRBV29-1 to TRBJ2-2; TRBD2 aligns across 7 bases. V lost 4 bases and J lost 0; bases outside the gene matches: 5. The CDR3 spans 15 residues. From germline, CDR1 is SQVTM and CDR2 ANQGSEA. CDR3 sequence reads: CSVVLGGSNTGELFF. The DNA for the CDR3 is TGCAGCGTTGTTCTCGGGGGGTCGAACACCGGGGAGCTGTTTTTT.

This clonotype was found a few times. The chain links TRBV20-1 to TRBJ2-7; TRBD1 might be the D (5 bases). The CDR3 extends over 12 amino acids. The germline V gene has CDR1 DFQATT and CDR2 SNEGSKA (reference sequence). The V gene lost 2 bases and the J gene lost 10 bases, with 15 bases spanning the gap. The DNA for the CDR3 is TGCAGTGCTAGATTTACCCAGGGCAGCCAGTACTTC. Translation: CSARFTQGSQYF.

The rearrangement uses TRBV7-2 and TRBJ2-7; TRBD2 is a possible D gene (6 bases). The CDR3 runs to 15 residues. Germline V gene sequence: CDR1 SGHTA, CDR2 FQGNSA. V lost 1 base and J 3 bases, leaving 13 bases between the germline ends. CDR3 region: CASSLVGGADYEQYF. CDR3 DNA sequence: TGTGCCAGCAGCTTAGTAGGCGGGGCGGACTACGAGCAGTACTTC. The variable domain in full, with the rest retrieved from reference TRBV7-2 and TRBJ2-7, is GAGVSQSPSNKVTEKGKDVELRCDPISGHTALYWYRQSLGQGLEFLIYFQGNSAPDKSGLPSDRFSAERTGGSVSTLTIQRTQQEDSAVYLCASSLVGGADYEQYFGPGTRLTVT.

The chain recombines TRBV3-1 with TRBJ2-5; D ambiguous. CDR1 and CDR2 (germline): LGHDT, YNNKEL (reference sequence). This CDR3 has 13 amino acids. The V gene lost 8 bases and the J gene lost 3 bases, with 13 bases spanning the gap. The CDR3 DNA reads TGTGCCAGCGAAAGGAGTCCAAAAGAGACCCAGTACTTC. Encoded protein: CASERSPKETQYF.

The rearrangement joins TRBV6-6 to TRBJ2-7, with D maybe TRBD1 (5 bases). This CDR3 comprises 12 residues. CDR1 is MNHNY, CDR2 SVGAGI, per germline (reference sequence). V was pared by 5 bases and J by 2 bases, with 7 bases between. CDR3: CASSDRAYEQYF. As DNA, the CDR3 is TGTGCCAGCAGTGACAGAGCCTACGAGCAGTACTTC.